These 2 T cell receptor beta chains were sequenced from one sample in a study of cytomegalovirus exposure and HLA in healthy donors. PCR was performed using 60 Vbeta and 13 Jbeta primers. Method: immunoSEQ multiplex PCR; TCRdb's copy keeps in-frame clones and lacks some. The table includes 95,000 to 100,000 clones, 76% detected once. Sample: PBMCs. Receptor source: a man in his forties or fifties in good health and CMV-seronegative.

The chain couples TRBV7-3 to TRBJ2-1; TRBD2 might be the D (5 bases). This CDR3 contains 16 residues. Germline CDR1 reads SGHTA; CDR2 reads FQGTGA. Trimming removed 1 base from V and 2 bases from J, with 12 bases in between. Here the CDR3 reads CASSLSGWGAYNEQFF. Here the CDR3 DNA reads TGTGCCAGCAGCTTAAGCGGGTGGGGAGCCTACAATGAGCAGTTCTTC.

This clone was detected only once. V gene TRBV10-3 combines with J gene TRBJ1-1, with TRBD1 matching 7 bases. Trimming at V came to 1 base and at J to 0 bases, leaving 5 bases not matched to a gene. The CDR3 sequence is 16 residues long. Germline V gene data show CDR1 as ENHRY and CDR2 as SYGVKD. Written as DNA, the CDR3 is TGTGCCATCAGTGAGTTGGAGACAGGGATGAACACTGAAGCTTTCTTT. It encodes CAISELETGMNTEAFF.